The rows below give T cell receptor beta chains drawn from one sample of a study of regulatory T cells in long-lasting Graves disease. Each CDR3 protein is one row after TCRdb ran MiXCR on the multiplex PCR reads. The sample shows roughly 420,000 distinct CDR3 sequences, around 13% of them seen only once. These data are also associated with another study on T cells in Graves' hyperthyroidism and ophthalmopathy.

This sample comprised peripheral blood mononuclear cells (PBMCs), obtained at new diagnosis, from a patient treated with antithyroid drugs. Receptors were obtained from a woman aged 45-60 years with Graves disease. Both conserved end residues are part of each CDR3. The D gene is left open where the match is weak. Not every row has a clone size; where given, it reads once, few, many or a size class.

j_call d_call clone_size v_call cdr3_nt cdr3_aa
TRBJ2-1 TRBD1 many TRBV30 TGTGCCTCCCTCGGGACAGGGGGCAATGAGCAGTTCTTC CASLGTGGNEQFF
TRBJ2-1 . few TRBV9 TGTGCCAGTAGCGTAGTAGGACTCAATGAGCAGTTCTTC CASSVVGLNEQFF
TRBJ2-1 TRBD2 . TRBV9 TGTGCCAGCAGCGTAGATCTAGCGGGGTCTTACAATGAGCAGTTCTTC CASSVDLAGSYNEQFF
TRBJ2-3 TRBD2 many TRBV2 TGTGCCAGCAGTGACACGGGACTAGCGGGAGAAGATACGCAGTATTTT CASSDTGLAGEDTQYF
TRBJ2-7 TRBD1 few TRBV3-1 TGTGCCAGCAGCCAAGGGACAGGGGGCTTCCAGGGGTACGAGCAGTACTTC CASSQGTGGFQGYEQYF
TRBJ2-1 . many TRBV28 TGTGCCAGCAGTTTCGGGTCAGCTGAGCAGTTCTTC CASSFGSAEQFF
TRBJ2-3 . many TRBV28 TGTGCCAGCCGGGACGGCTCCATTGTCGGTACGCAGTATTTT CASRDGSIVGTQYF
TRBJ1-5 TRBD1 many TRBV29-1 TGCAGCATCTTAATTACAGGGACAGATCAGCCCCAGCATTTT CSILITGTDQPQHF
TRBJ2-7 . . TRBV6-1 TGTGCCAGCATCAACGGGGCATCTGGGCTATACGAGCAGTACTTC CASINGASGLYEQYF
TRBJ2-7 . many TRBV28 TGTGCCAGCGGGCCCGGGGCCGCCTACGAGCAGTACTTC CASGPGAAYEQYF
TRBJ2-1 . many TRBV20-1 TGCAGTGCCCCAAATCGGGCTGGAACCTACAATGAGCAGTTCTTC CSAPNRAGTYNEQFF
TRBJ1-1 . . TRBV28 TGTGCCAGCAGTTTATGGGACAGCAACACTGAAGCTTTCTTT CASSLWDSNTEAFF
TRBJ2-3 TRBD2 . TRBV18 TGTGCCAGCTCACCATTTCCCCTAGCGGGAGTTTCGGATACGCAGTATTTT CASSPFPLAGVSDTQYF
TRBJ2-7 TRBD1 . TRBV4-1 TGCGCCAGCAGCCAAGGGACAGGCTTGCGCGAGCAGTACTTC CASSQGTGLREQYF
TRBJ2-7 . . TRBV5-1 TGCGCCAGCAGCGGGGGGGACAGAAGCATTTACTACGAGCAGTACTTC CASSGGDRSIYYEQYF
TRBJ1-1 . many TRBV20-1 TGCAGTGCCCGCCCCCAGGGGAACACTGAAGCTTTCTTT CSARPQGNTEAFF
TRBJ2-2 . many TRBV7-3 TGTGCCAGCAGCGCGGGACAGACTTACACCGGGGAGCTGTTTTTT CASSAGQTYTGELFF
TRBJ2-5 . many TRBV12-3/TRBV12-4 TGTGCCAGCAGGGCCCAGGGGGGGCACGGGGAGACCCAGTACTTC CASRAQGGHGETQYF
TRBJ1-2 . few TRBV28 TGTGCCAGCGCTGGATACGCCATCATTAACTATGGCTACACCTTC CASAGYAIINYGYTF
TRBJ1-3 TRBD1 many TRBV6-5 TGTGCCAGCAGTTACTCGCGACAGGGGCTCGACACCATATATTTT CASSYSRQGLDTIYF
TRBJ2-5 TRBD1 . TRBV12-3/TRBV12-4 TGTGCCAGCAGTTTAGGGACAGGGGGCTTCAAGACCCAGTACTTC CASSLGTGGFKTQYF
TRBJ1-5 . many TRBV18 TGTGCCAGCTCACAGGGAGAAGGCAATCAGCCCCAGCATTTT CASSQGEGNQPQHF
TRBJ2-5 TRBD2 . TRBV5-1 TGCGTCAGCAGCCGACCGGGACTAGCGGCTGCGTCCCAGTACTTC CVSSRPGLAAASQYF
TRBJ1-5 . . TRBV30 TGTGCCTGGAGTGTACATTATATGGGCGGGGGCAATCAGCCCCAGCATTTT CAWSVHYMGGGNQPQHF
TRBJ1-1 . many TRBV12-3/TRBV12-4 TGTGCCAGCAGTACAGGGAATGGGAACACTGAAGCTTTCTTT CASSTGNGNTEAFF
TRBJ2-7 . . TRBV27 TGTGCCAGCAGTTTATATTTTTGGGAGCAGTACTTC CASSLYFWEQYF
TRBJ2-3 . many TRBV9 TGTGCCAGCACCCCGCAGGGGAGAAGGACAGATACGCAGTATTTT CASTPQGRRTDTQYF
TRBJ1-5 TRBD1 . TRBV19 TGTGCCAGTAGTATAGTGCGACAGGGCTTGGGGTATAGCAATCAGCCCCAGCATTTT CASSIVRQGLGYSNQPQHF
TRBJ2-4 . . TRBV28 TGTGCCAGCACTCGGGCGTCTTGGGACATTCAGTACTTC CASTRASWDIQYF
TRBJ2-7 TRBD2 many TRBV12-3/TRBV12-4 TGTGCCAGCAGTCCAAGCGGGATCGTCTACGAGCAGTACTTC CASSPSGIVYEQYF
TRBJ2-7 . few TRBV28 TGTGCCAGCAGCCGGGCCCCCTACGAGCAGTACTTC CASSRAPYEQYF
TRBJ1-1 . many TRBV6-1 TGTGCCAGCACCCCAGCGGAGCCTGAAGCTTTCTTT CASTPAEPEAFF
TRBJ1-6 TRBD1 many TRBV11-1 TGTGCCAGCAGCGGCCGACAGGGGAGGGTATCACCCCTCCACTTT CASSGRQGRVSPLHF
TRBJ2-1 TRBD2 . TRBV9 TGTGCCAGCAGCGTAGGGACTAGCGGGATTATCCGCTCCTACAATGAGCAGTTCTTC CASSVGTSGIIRSYNEQFF
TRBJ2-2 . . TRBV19 TGTGCCAGTAGTATAGACAAACCCGGGGAGCTGTTTTTT CASSIDKPGELFF